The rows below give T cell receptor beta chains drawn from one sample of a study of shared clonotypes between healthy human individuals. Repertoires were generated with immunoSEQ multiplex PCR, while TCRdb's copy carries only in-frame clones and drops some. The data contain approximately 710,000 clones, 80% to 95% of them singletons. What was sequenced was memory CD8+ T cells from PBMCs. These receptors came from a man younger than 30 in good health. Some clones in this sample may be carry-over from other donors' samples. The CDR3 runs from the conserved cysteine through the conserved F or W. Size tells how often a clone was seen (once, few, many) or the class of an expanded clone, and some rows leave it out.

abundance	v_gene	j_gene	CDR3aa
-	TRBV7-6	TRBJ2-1	CASSLVRWTSGHNEQFF
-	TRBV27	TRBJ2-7	CASSFFPNSYEQYF
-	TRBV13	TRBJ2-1	CASSYWSLLWGFF
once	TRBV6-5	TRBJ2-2	CASRIGLNTGELFF
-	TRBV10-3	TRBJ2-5	CAISELTGTGGPFGETQYF
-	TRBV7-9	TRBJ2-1	CASRSPPGVSRNEQFF
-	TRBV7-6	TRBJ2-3	CASSLSVGGGTDTQYF
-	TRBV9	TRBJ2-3	CASSGGLAMTDTQYF
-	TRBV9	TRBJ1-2	CASSVVSGGIYGYTF
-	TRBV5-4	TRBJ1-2	CASSLGFGTSYTF
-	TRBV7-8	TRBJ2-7	CASSLAFQRDYEQYF
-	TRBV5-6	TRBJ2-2	CASSFGIPGELFF
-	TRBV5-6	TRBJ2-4	CASSLLGSTAKNIQYF
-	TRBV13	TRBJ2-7	CASSPRQESYEQYF
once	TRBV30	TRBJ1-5	CAWSAPTQYSNQPQHF
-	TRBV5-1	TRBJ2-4	CASSFQGIGAKNIQYF
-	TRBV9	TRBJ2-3	CASSVRSGEPDTQYF
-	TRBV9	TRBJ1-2	CASTTDSQSNYGYTF
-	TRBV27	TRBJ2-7	CATAPTGPTYEQYF
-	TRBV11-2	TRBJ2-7	CASSPRVAGDYEQYF
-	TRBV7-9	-	CASSQGSYEQYF
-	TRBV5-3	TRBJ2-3	CARSLSGQGTSTDTQYF
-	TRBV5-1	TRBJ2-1	CASSHPTGGPGLAINEQFF
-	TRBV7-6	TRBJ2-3	CASSPGSAAMNTQYF
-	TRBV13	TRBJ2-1	CASSWTSGRDHEQFF
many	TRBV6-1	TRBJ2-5	CASSVSILNRQETQYF
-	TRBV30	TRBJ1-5	CAWEKGGNQPQHF
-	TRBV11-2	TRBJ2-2	CASSHIQGSRKAGELFF
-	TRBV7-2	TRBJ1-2	CASSLPRTGDYGYTF